This T cell receptor beta chain is from a study of cytomegalovirus exposure and HLA in healthy donors. Whole-study findings and limits: According to a later analysis, TCR clusters from the first cohort tended to co-occur in the 100 to 150 validation repertoires. It was about 150 TCR beta chains that were listed as cytomegalovirus-associated.

Turning to this clone: The antigen is undetermined.

This CDR3 has 17 residues. The trim removed 1 base at V and 0 bases at J, leaving 4 bases unmatched. Germline V gives CDR1 SEHNR, CDR2 FQNEAQ (reference sequence). The table came from immunoSEQ multiplex PCR; TCRdb's copy has only in-frame clones and leaves some out. The data hold around 180,000 clones, with around 84% observed a single time. The sequence came from a man between 18 and 35 years old in good health and CMV-seropositive. The chain is built from TRBV7-9 and TRBJ2-1, with TRBD2 matching over 9 bases. The sequencing sample was made of PBMCs. The DNA for the CDR3 is TGTGCCAGCAGCTTAGGTGCACTAGCGGGCTCCTACAATGAGCAGTTCTTC. Translating it yields CASSLGALAGSYNEQFF.